This is a list of T cell receptor beta chains from one sample in a study of shared T cell receptors in the human thymus. The repertoire was sequenced with immunoSEQ multiplex PCR; TCRdb's copy has only in-frame clones and lacks some. The sample shows around 730,000 clones, 70% to 90% of them seen only once. The sample also formed part of further work on human thymus T cells.

The sequenced sample consisted of thymocytes. The receptors were sampled from a girl under three years old with a congenital heart defect. Both conserved end residues are part of each CDR3. A D gene is named only where the DNA matches it firmly. Clone size is given for some rows only: seen once, a few or many times, or a class if the clone is expanded.

>TRBV11-2|.|.|TRBJ2-2
TGTGCCAGCAGCACTCTCCGAACCACCGGGGAGCTGTTTTTT
CASSTLRTTGELFF
>TRBV7-3|TRBD2|.|TRBJ2-5
TGTGCCAGCAGCTTAATCGGGCGGGGGGGCGTAGAGACCCAGTACTTC
CASSLIGRGGVETQYF
>TRBV7-9|.|.|TRBJ1-5
TGTGCCAGCAGGGGCCAGGGTGTGGGCAATCAGCCCCAGCATTTT
CASRGQGVGNQPQHF
>TRBV27|.|.|TRBJ2-5
TGTGCCAGCAGTTTAGGGGTCCCGGGACTCCCCGATTGGGCCCAGTACTTC
CASSLGVPGLPDWAQYF
>TRBV27|.|.|TRBJ1-5
TGTGCCAGCAGTTTATTGGGCCCGGGGAGGCGGAATCAGCCCCAGCATTTT
CASSLLGPGRRNQPQHF
>TRBV2|.|.|TRBJ1-5
TGTGCCAGCAGTGATCAGAACAGGTTTTTTAACGGTGAGCCCCAGCATTTT
CASSDQNRFFNGEPQHF
>TRBV11-2|.|.|TRBJ2-7
TGTGCCAGCAGCTTACAAACAGGGTCAAGCGAGCAGTACTTC
CASSLQTGSSEQYF
>TRBV5-1|TRBD1|.|TRBJ1-6
TGCGCCAGCAGCCCGGGACAGCTCCTCCCTCCTCGGTATTCACCCCTCCACTTT
CASSPGQLLPPRYSPLHF
>TRBV2|.|once|TRBJ1-4
TGTGCCAGCAGCAGCAAAGGGGAAGGGCCAACTAATGAAAAACTGTTTTTT
CASSSKGEGPTNEKLFF
>TRBV6-6|TRBD1|.|TRBJ2-7
TGTGCCAGCAGTGCCCGGGACAGGGTTAACGAGCAGTACTTC
CASSARDRVNEQYF
>TRBV7-6|.|.|TRBJ1-2
TGTGCCAGCAGCTTAGCCGAAAAGGAGGGAGGCTACACCTTC
CASSLAEKEGGYTF
>TRBV6-1|.|.|TRBJ2-5
TGTGCCAGCAGTCGGGACTTAAAACAAGAGACCCAGTACTTC
CASSRDLKQETQYF
>TRBV5-1|.|.|TRBJ2-7
TGCGCCAGCAGCCCCGTACAGGGTAGGACTCTCTACGAGCAGTACTTC
CASSPVQGRTLYEQYF
>TRBV2|TRBD2|.|TRBJ2-3
TGTGCCAGCAGTGAGTTGCGGGGGGGCACAGATACGCAGTATTTT
CASSELRGGTDTQYF
>TRBV7-6|.|.|TRBJ2-3
TGTGCCAGCAGCCCCCGCAGGATCCGCACAGATACGCAGTATTTT
CASSPRRIRTDTQYF
>TRBV19|.|.|TRBJ1-5
TGTGCCAGTAGTACCCTACAGGGAAGAAGAAGTCAGCCCCAGCATTTT
CASSTLQGRRSQPQHF
>TRBV6-1|.|.|TRBJ1-4
TGTGCCAGCAGTGAATTTAGACAGTCAAATGAAAAACTGTTTTTT
CASSEFRQSNEKLFF
>TRBV27|TRBD2|.|TRBJ2-3
TGTGCCAGCAGTTTAGAGGGGACTATCACAGATACGCAGTATTTT
CASSLEGTITDTQYF
>TRBV28|.|.|TRBJ2-7
TGTGCCAGCAACCCGACCCAACAGGGATTCGAGCAGTACTTC
CASNPTQQGFEQYF
>TRBV5-1|TRBD1|.|TRBJ2-2
TGCGCCAGCAGCAACGGGACAGGGCCGAACACCGGGGAGCTGTTTTTT
CASSNGTGPNTGELFF
>TRBV27|.|.|TRBJ2-3
TGTGCCAGCGCCGGGGCAGATACGCAGTATTTT
CASAGADTQYF
>TRBV18|.|few|TRBJ1-5
TGTGCCAGCTCTCCTGGGGGCCCAGGCCATACATGGGACAATCAGCCCCAGCATTTT
CASSPGGPGHTWDNQPQHF
>TRBV7-8|.|.|TRBJ1-5
TGTGCCAGCAGCTTAGTAACGGGCCCGGGACCCCAGCATTTT
CASSLVTGPGPQHF
>TRBV2|.|.|TRBJ1-2
TGTGCCAGCATAAGCCCTTCCGACAGGCCCAACTATGGCTACACCTTC
CASISPSDRPNYGYTF
>TRBV4-3|TRBD2|.|TRBJ2-7
TGCGCCAGCAGCCACCAGGGGCGGGGGGGCCCTTCCTACGAGCAGTACTTC
CASSHQGRGGPSYEQYF
>TRBV6-1|.|few|TRBJ2-7
TGTGCCAGCAGTGAGCCGGTCTACTCCTACGAGCAGTACTTC
CASSEPVYSYEQYF
>TRBV5-6|TRBD1|.|TRBJ1-1
TGTGCCAGCAGTCCCCGCCGGGGACAGGGATACACTGAAGCTTTCTTT
CASSPRRGQGYTEAFF
>TRBV6-1|.|.|TRBJ2-3
TGTGCCAGCGGGCAGGGATCCGTCACAGATACGCAGTATTTT
CASGQGSVTDTQYF
>TRBV5-4|.|.|TRBJ1-2
TGTGCCAGCAGCTTGGACCTGACAGGACTCTATGGCTACACCTTC
CASSLDLTGLYGYTF
>TRBV7-6|.|few|TRBJ2-3
TGTGCCAGCAGTCGTAACAGGACAGATACGCAGTATTTT
CASSRNRTDTQYF
>TRBV13|TRBD2|.|TRBJ2-1
TGTGCCAGCAGCTTAGACGGAGGAACTAGCGGGGAAAAGGTCTACAATGAGCAGTTCTTC
CASSLDGGTSGEKVYNEQFF
>TRBV10-2|.|.|TRBJ1-5
TGCGCCAGCTCCGTCTTTTATAGCAATCAGCCCCAGCATTTT
CASSVFYSNQPQHF
>TRBV11-2|TRBD1|.|TRBJ1-5
TGTGCCAGCAGCAAGGGGGCGGTAAGCAATCAGCCCCAGCATTTT
CASSKGAVSNQPQHF
>TRBV6-1|.|once|TRBJ2-3
TGTGCCAGCGTGGCAATCCGACGGGCAGATACGCAGTATTTT
CASVAIRRADTQYF
>TRBV27|TRBD1|few|TRBJ1-5
TGTGCCAGCAGTTGGACAGGCCTTGGAGGCACCTCCAATCAGCCCCAGCATTTT
CASSWTGLGGTSNQPQHF
>TRBV6-1|TRBD1|once|TRBJ2-2
TGTGCCAGCAGTGAAGGAACGGGACAGGGCCCCGGGGAGCTGTTTTTT
CASSEGTGQGPGELFF
>TRBV28|TRBD1|.|TRBJ2-7
TGTGCCGGAGCGACAGGGGCCCAACACGAACACGTCCCGGTCTACGAGCAGTACTTC
CAGATGAQHEHVPVYEQYF
>TRBV6-5|.|.|TRBJ2-4
TGTGCCAGCAGTTACTCGAGGGGGGCCAAAAACATTCAGTACTTC
CASSYSRGAKNIQYF
>TRBV7-6|TRBD1|.|TRBJ1-5
TGTGCCAGCAGCTTAAGGTCTTTCCCCATTGACAGGGAGCATCAGCCCCAGCATTTT
CASSLRSFPIDREHQPQHF
>TRBV30|TRBD2|once|TRBJ2-1
TGTGCCTGGAGGGATTTACGGGGGGACCAGCTCTCCTACAATGAGCAGTTCTTC
CAWRDLRGDQLSYNEQFF
>TRBV14|TRBD1|.|TRBJ1-2
TGTGCCAGCAGCCGCCGACAGGGGGCAAGTGAGGGCTACACCTTC
CASSRRQGASEGYTF
>TRBV28|.|.|TRBJ1-2
TGTGCCAGCAGTTTAAGAATCCACAGCCTCTATGGCTACACCTTC
CASSLRIHSLYGYTF
>TRBV2|TRBD2|.|TRBJ2-1
TGTGCCAGCAGTGAAGAAGGGACTAGCGGCTACAATGAGCAGTTCTTC
CASSEEGTSGYNEQFF
>TRBV27|TRBD1|.|TRBJ2-7
TGTGCCAGCAGTCCCCGGGACAGGTACCCTTACGAGCAGTACTTC
CASSPRDRYPYEQYF
>TRBV7-9|.|.|TRBJ1-5
TGTGCCAGCACCGCCGGGGATCAGCCCCAGCATTTT
CASTAGDQPQHF
>TRBV6-5|.|.|TRBJ2-6
TGTGCCAGTCAGGGGTACGGGGCCAACGTCCTGACTTTC
CASQGYGANVLTF
>TRBV7-9|.|.|TRBJ1-5
TGTGCCAGCAGCACCGGAGGGGGGGGCGCACAGCCCCAGCATTTT
CASSTGGGGAQPQHF
>TRBV28|TRBD1|.|TRBJ1-5
TGTGCCAGCAGTTTAGAGGGACAGCTCAATCAGCCCCAGCATTTT
CASSLEGQLNQPQHF
>TRBV5-4|.|.|TRBJ1-2
TGTGCCAGCAGCCGGGACAAGCGGCGCTACACCTTC
CASSRDKRRYTF
>TRBV11-2|.|.|TRBJ1-2
TGTGCCAGCAGCTACGGACAGACCTATGGCTACACCTTC
CASSYGQTYGYTF
>TRBV10-3|TRBD1|.|TRBJ2-7
TGTGCCATCAGGGGACAGGGGGAACGGTACGAGCAGTACTTC
CAIRGQGERYEQYF